The 26 T cell receptor beta chains reported below all come from one sample, sequenced in a study of identical twins. TCRdb re-derived calls from the 5' RACE reads in MiXCR, one entry per CDR3 protein. This table has 400,000 to 500,000 distinct CDR3 sequences, approximately 17% appearing once. The sequencing sample was made of naive T cells sorted from blood. The source is a middle-aged man in good health.

The V and J genes are TRBV11-2 and TRBJ2-7; TRBD2 matches 9 bases. The V gene end was trimmed by 2 bases and the J gene end by 5 bases; junction bases not matched to a gene: 19. The germline CDR1 and CDR2 sequences are SGHAT and FQNNGV. The CDR3 is 19 amino acids. The CDR3, as DNA: TGTGCCAGCAGCTTATTCCCCCCTACTTCGCGGGAGGGCCAACACGAGCAGTACTTC. This codes for CASSLFPPTSREGQHEQYF.

This clonotype was observed a handful of times. V usage is TRBV29-1 and J usage is TRBJ2-1; 7 bases line up with TRBD1. This CDR3 is built from 13 residues. The germline V gene has CDR1 SQVTM and CDR2 ANQGSEA. V was clipped by 6 bases and J by 1 base; unmatched bases: 3. The CDR3 spells CSVVTGSYNEQFF. The CDR3 nucleotides are TGCAGCGTCGTGACAGGGTCCTACAATGAGCAGTTCTTC.

This clonotype turned up a few times. The rearrangement joins TRBV11-2 to TRBJ2-1, with TRBD2 matching over 8 bases. CDR3 length equals 14 residues. Germline V gene sequence: CDR1 SGHAT, CDR2 FQNNGV. The V segment lost 6 bases and the J segment 6 bases; nucleotides outside the gene matches: 7. For the CDR3, the DNA is TGTGCCAGCAGGTCCTTAGGGACTAGCAATGAGCAGTTCTTC. Translated, it gives CASRSLGTSNEQFF.

In this sample, this clonotype turned up a few times. The chain employs TRBV20-1 and TRBJ1-2, with 7 bases fitting TRBD1. Losses at the gene ends were 5 bases for V and 7 bases for J; bases not matched to a gene: 10. CDR1 is DFQATT, CDR2 SNEGSKA, per germline (reference sequence). The CDR3 covers 13 residues. CDR3 in amino acids: CSALEDRDFGYTF. The CDR3 coding sequence is TGCAGTGCTCTCGAAGACAGGGACTTTGGCTACACCTTC.

This clonotype has a handful of counts. This sequence joins TRBV12-3 or TRBV12-4 and TRBJ2-7; D might be TRBD2 (6 bases). The CDR3 is made up of 14 amino acids. V lost 5 bases to trimming and J lost 2 bases, with 13 bases between them. The CDR3 spells CASSPGTSPYEQYF. CDR3 nucleotides: TGTGCCAGCAGTCCCGGGACTTCCCCCTACGAGCAGTACTTC.

The rearrangement uses TRBV12-3 or TRBV12-4 and TRBJ2-1, with 12 bases identical to TRBD2. J gave up 7 bases and V 4 bases, and 11 bases lay outside the gene matches. The CDR3 totals 17 residues. Here the CDR3 reads CASSSIHGLAGQNEQFF. The DNA of the CDR3 is TGTGCCAGCAGTTCCATACACGGACTAGCGGGACAGAATGAGCAGTTCTTC.

This chain links TRBV11-2 with TRBJ2-1; perhaps TRBD2 as D (6 bases). The CDR3 contains 16 residues. V was clipped by 0 bases and J by 3 bases, with 12 bases between them. Germline V gene sequence: CDR1 SGHAT, CDR2 FQNNGV. The CDR3 loop reads CASSLEGGGSYNEQFF. CDR3 coding DNA: TGTGCCAGCAGCTTAGAGGGTGGGGGGAGCTACAATGAGCAGTTCTTC. Full variable domain (outside the CDR3, taken from reference TRBV11-2 and TRBJ2-1): EAGVAQSPRYKIIEKRQSVAFWCNPISGHATLYWYQQILGQGPKLLIQFQNNGVVDDSQLPKDRFSAERLKGVDSTLKIQPAKLEDSAVYLCASSLEGGGSYNEQFFGPGTRLTVL.

This clonotype came up a few times. This chain links TRBV6-2 or TRBV6-3 with TRBJ2-5; D is perhaps TRBD2 (6 bases). This CDR3 has 15 amino acids. Germline V gene data show CDR1 as MNHEY and CDR2 as SVGEGT. V was shortened by 4 bases and J by 4 bases, with 16 bases between the two germline ends. The CDR3 loop reads CASSWDGRRRETQYF. The CDR3 bases are TGTGCCAGCAGTTGGGACGGGAGAAGGAGAGAGACCCAGTACTTC.

The chain joins TRBV28 to TRBJ2-7; TRBD1 or TRBD2 may be the D gene (5 bases each). CDR3 length: 14 residues. With 1 base removed from V and 5 bases from J, the gap between germline ends came to 12 bases. Germline V CDR1 and CDR2: MDHEN, SYDVKM. This chain's CDR3 is CASSLYLGDDEQYF. The CDR3 region has the DNA TGTGCCAGCAGTTTATATTTAGGGGACGACGAGCAGTACTTC. The entire variable domain, with the rest obtained from reference TRBV28 and TRBJ2-7, is as follows: DVKVTQSSRYLVKRTGEKVFLECVQDMDHENMFWYRQDPGLGLRLIYFSYDVKMKEKGDIPEGYSVSREKKERFSLILESASTNQTSMYLCASSLYLGDDEQYFGPGTRLTVT.

This chain uses TRBV3-1 with TRBJ1-3, with TRBD1 as a possible D gene (6 bases). Trimming took 4 bases from V and 2 from J, leaving 12 bases between them. The CDR3 has 15 residues. The germline V gene encodes CDR1 LGHDT and CDR2 YNNKEL (reference sequence). CDR3 amino acids: CASSLIGGPGNTIYF. Here the CDR3 DNA reads TGTGCCAGCAGCCTCATCGGGGGGCCTGGAAACACCATATATTTT.

The chain employs TRBV6-5 and TRBJ2-1; a weak D match, TRBD1 (5 bases). V lost 0 bases and J lost 3, with 9 bases in between. The CDR3 spans 15 residues. CDR1 is MNHEY and CDR2 is SVGAGI in the germline V gene. CDR3 DNA: TGTGCCAGCAGTTACTCCTTACAGGTCTACAATGAGCAGTTCTTC. It specifies CASSYSLQVYNEQFF.

This clonotype was observed a handful of times. The genes are TRBV7-2 and TRBJ2-7; D is unresolved. Germline V gene sequence: CDR1 SGHTA, CDR2 FQGNSA. The CDR3 has 14 residues. V was shortened by 2 bases and J by 4 bases, with 12 bases between the two germline ends. CDR3 sequence reads: CASSLPTTVYEQYF. CDR3 coding DNA: TGTGCCAGCAGCTTACCCACCACCGTTTACGAGCAGTACTTC.

The V call is TRBV20-1, the J call TRBJ2-7, with D unresolved. Trimming left V 5 bases short and J 3 bases short, with 5 bases between. CDR3 size: 10 residues. The germline gives CDR1 DFQATT, CDR2 SNEGSKA (reference sequence). Here the CDR3 DNA reads TGCAGTGCTCATAACTACGAGCAGTACTTC. Translating gives CSAHNYEQYF.

The table lists this clonotype with a few counts. The rearrangement uses TRBV20-1 and TRBJ2-3; 7 bases are a match to TRBD1. Germline CDR1 and CDR2: DFQATT and SNEGSKA (reference sequence). Unmatched junction bases numbered 7, after V lost 3 bases and J lost 4 bases. The CDR3 sequence is 14 residues long. The CDR3 is CSARRQGLADTQYF. In nucleotides, the CDR3 is TGCAGTGCTAGGAGACAGGGTTTAGCAGATACGCAGTATTTT.

As to this clonotype: One end of the junction varies from germline; a read error may be responsible. The CDR3 sequence is CAISVGQGSSGANVLTF. Here the CDR3 DNA reads TGTGCCATCAGCGTAGGACAGGGGAGCTCTGGGGCCAACGTCCTGACTTTC. The rearrangement links TRBV9 to TRBJ2-6, with 9 nucleotides matching TRBD1. The CDR3 sequence is 17 residues long. Germline V CDR1 and CDR2: SGDLS, YYNGEE.

This clonotype has more than one count but fewer than ten. The J gene is TRBJ1-5, the V gene TRBV21-1; TRBD1, the table's D call, lacks a check against the DNA. TRBV21-1 is given as a pseudogene. The CDR3 covers 13 residues. CDR3 amino acids: CARRQGARQPQHF. Written as DNA, the CDR3 is TGTGCCAGACGACAGGGGGCGAGGCAGCCCCAGCATTTT.

This clonotype was seen more than once but under ten times. The rearrangement links TRBV6-5 to TRBJ2-2; 7 bases agree with TRBD1. This CDR3 is built from 14 residues. The germline V gene encodes CDR1 MNHEY and CDR2 SVGAGI. Losses at the gene ends were 4 bases for V and 4 bases for J; bases not matched to a gene: 3. Here the CDR3 DNA reads TGTGCCAGCAGTTCCTCAGGGGGCACCGGGGAGCTGTTTTTT. The encoded protein is CASSSSGGTGELFF.

The chain is built from TRBV20-1 and TRBJ2-7; 7 bases are shared with TRBD1. CDR1 and CDR2 (germline): DFQATT, SNEGSKA (reference sequence). The length of the CDR3 is 15 residues. Trimming took 3 bases from V and 1 from J; bases not matched to a gene: 9. The CDR3 is CSARPPGQLSYEQYF. CDR3 in DNA: TGCAGTGCTAGGCCTCCGGGACAGCTTTCCTACGAGCAGTACTTC.

This clonotype was detected ten times or more. V and J are TRBV29-1 and TRBJ2-7; D is undetermined. Germline CDR1 SQVTM, CDR2 ANQGSEA. This CDR3 has 13 residues. The ends were cut back, 2 bases at V and 6 bases at J, with 14 bases in the middle. This CDR3 is CSVERPLLAEQYF. CDR3 nucleotide sequence: TGCAGCGTTGAAAGGCCCCTATTAGCCGAGCAGTACTTC.

This clonotype was recorded at least ten times. The chain joins TRBV28 to TRBJ2-1; D is ambiguous. In germline, CDR1 is MDHEN, CDR2 SYDVKM. This CDR3 contains 15 residues. V dropped 6 bases and J dropped 6 bases, with 18 bases sitting between them. The CDR3 DNA reads TGTGCCAGCAGCCCCCCTAGGCGCGGAGTCAATGAGCAGTTCTTC. Protein: CASSPPRRGVNEQFF.

This clonotype was detected only a few times. The rearrangement uses TRBV20-1 and TRBJ2-7; D assignment may be TRBD1 or TRBD2 (5 bases each). Germline V gene lookup returns CDR1 DFQATT and CDR2 SNEGSKA (reference sequence). V was clipped by 6 bases and J by 6 bases, with 18 bases between them. The CDR3 extends over 13 amino acids. Here the CDR3 reads CSARDPTSAEQYF. Here the CDR3 DNA reads TGCAGTGCGAGGGACCCTACGTCGGCCGAGCAGTACTTC.

This chain connects TRBV20-1 to TRBJ2-7; 7 bases match TRBD1. This CDR3 is 14 amino acids long. V lost 2 bases to trimming and J lost 0 bases; unmatched junction nucleotides: 4. CDR1 is DFQATT and CDR2 is SNEGSKA in the germline V gene (reference sequence). Here the CDR3 reads CSARSRDSSYEQYF. CDR3 in DNA: TGCAGTGCTAGATCCCGGGACAGCTCCTACGAGCAGTACTTC.

This clonotype has just a few counts. V is TRBV6-2 or TRBV6-3 and J is TRBJ1-5, with 9 nucleotides matching TRBD1. The CDR3 runs 14 residues. The germline CDR1 and CDR2 sequences are MNHEY and SVGEGT. J lost 6 bases, V lost 8 bases, and 8 bases had no gene match. The DNA of the CDR3 is TGTGCCAGCCAGGGACAGGGACAGCGTCAGCCCCAGCATTTT. Encoded protein: CASQGQGQRQPQHF.

The chain links TRBV28 to TRBJ2-3; D is ambiguous. V lost 5 bases and J lost 4, with 13 bases in between. This CDR3 has 14 amino acids. CDR1 is MDHEN and CDR2 is SYDVKM in the germline V gene. CDR3 amino acids: CASSPTKTPDTQYF. DNA for the CDR3: TGTGCCAGCAGTCCCACAAAAACGCCAGATACGCAGTATTTT.

There are a few counts of this clonotype. CDR3 in DNA: TGTGCCAGCAGTTACGCCGACAATGAGCAGTTCTTC. Translation: CASSYADNEQFF. The V and J genes are TRBV6-6 and TRBJ2-1; no reliable D call. Trimming stripped 2 bases from V and 5 bases from J, with 4 bases between. Per germline, CDR1 MNHNY and CDR2 SVGAGI (reference sequence). The CDR3 runs 12 residues.

The V gene is TRBV28, the J gene TRBJ2-1, with D perhaps TRBD1 or TRBD2 (5 bases each). The CDR3 totals 18 residues. Trimming took 5 bases from V and 0 from J, leaving 20 bases between them. CDR1 is MDHEN, CDR2 SYDVKM, per germline. CDR3 bases: TGTGCCAGCAGTGGCAGAGAGGGTAAGGGGACCTCCTACAATGAGCAGTTCTTC. It yields the protein CASSGREGKGTSYNEQFF.